A selection of T cell receptor beta chains follows, all from one sample in a study of CD8 T cells in ankylosing spondylitis. TCRdb reprocessed the 5' RACE reads via MiXCR and lists one record per CDR3 protein. The top ten clones hold 5% to 8% of a sample with fewer than 250,000 distinct CDR3 sequences, around 25% of them seen once. The specimen sequenced was blood, either unsorted or a sorted T cell fraction (not recorded which). The receptors shown here come from a male donor with ankylosing spondylitis or in good health (not recorded which). Both conserved end residues are part of each CDR3. D genes are given only for firm matches. For some rows the clone size is stated as once, few or many, or as a class when expanded; others skip it.

>-|TRBJ2-5|few|TRBV4-1
TGCGCCAGCAGCCAAGACTTTGTTGGGGGGCAAGAGACCCAGTACTTC
CASSQDFVGGQETQYF
>-|TRBJ1-1|many|TRBV29-1
TGCAGCGCACGGACGCCCCTCCTGAACACTGAAGCTTTCTTT
CSARTPLLNTEAFF
>-|TRBJ2-7|many|TRBV5-1
TGCGCCAGCAGCTTGGAAGGAGCGGTATTCGAGGAGCAGTACTTC
CASSLEGAVFEEQYF
>-|TRBJ1-5|-|TRBV5-1
TGCGCCAGCAGCTTGACAAGGGGGATGAATCAGCCCCAGCATTTT
CASSLTRGMNQPQHF
>-|TRBJ2-3|many|TRBV7-9
TGTGCCAGCACCTCCACAGATACGCAGTATTTT
CASTSTDTQYF
>-|TRBJ2-5|-|TRBV20-1
TGCAGTGCTACAGAGAGGAAGGACTACACTGGGGAGACCCAGTACTTC
CSATERKDYTGETQYF
>TRBD2|TRBJ2-3|few|TRBV7-2
TGTGCCAGCAGCTTAGTACTAGCGGGAGCGGAAGATACGCAGTATTTT
CASSLVLAGAEDTQYF
>-|TRBJ2-3|many|TRBV11-2
TGTGCCAGCAGCTTAGTGTTGGGGGCTGGCACAGATACGCAGTATTTT
CASSLVLGAGTDTQYF
>TRBD1|TRBJ2-7|many|TRBV27
TGTGCCAGCAGACGTCTGGCCGGGACAGGCGCCTACGAGCAGTACTTC
CASRRLAGTGAYEQYF
>-|TRBJ2-2|few|TRBV7-9
TGTGCCAGCAGCCCGCAGGGTAACACCGGGGAGCTGTTTTTT
CASSPQGNTGELFF
>-|TRBJ2-6|once|TRBV7-2
TGTGCCAGTAGGCTCGGAGCAAACTCTGGGGCCAACGTCCTGACTTTC
CASRLGANSGANVLTF
>-|TRBJ2-5|many|TRBV5-1
TGCGCCAGCAGCTTGGCCTCGCAACTAGAGACCCAGTACTTC
CASSLASQLETQYF
>TRBD1|TRBJ2-3|many|TRBV5-1
TGCGCCAGCAGCTTCGACAGGGCGCTTCAGATCGGATCGCAGTATTTT
CASSFDRALQIGSQYF
>-|TRBJ1-4|few|TRBV20-1
TGCAGTGCTACGGGGGTAACTAATGAAAAACTGTTTTTT
CSATGVTNEKLFF
>-|TRBJ1-2|few|TRBV20-1
TGCAGTGCTAGAGAAAGGGGGGCGCGGGTCTATGGCTACACCTTC
CSARERGARVYGYTF
>TRBD2|TRBJ2-7|few|TRBV29-1
TGCAGCACAGGGACTAGCGGGACAGGGTACGAGCAGTACTTC
CSTGTSGTGYEQYF